This T cell receptor (beta chain) was sequenced in a study of CD8+ T cells in alopecia areata. Trimming cost V 1 base and J 2 bases; bases outside gene matches: 5. CDR1 SQVTM and CDR2 ANQGSEA come from the germline V gene. CDR3 length: 14 amino acids. Isolated RNA was reverse transcribed into cDNA used as the sequencing template. Only in-frame clones appear in the TCRdb table, and some are missing; sequencing was by immunoSEQ multiplex PCR. The sample lists about 180,000 clones; 65% to 75% were seen once. It was from alopecia areata patients that lesional scalp punch biopsies and peripheral blood were collected. Sorting from PBMCs produced CD4+ and CD8+ T cells.

The sequenced sample was CD8+ T cells sorted from blood, obtained at week 0. The J gene is TRBJ2-7, the V gene TRBV29-1; 7 bases agree with TRBD1. The receptor was isolated from a human donor with alopecia areata. Written as DNA, the CDR3 is TGCAGCGTTGAAGGGACAGGATCTACCTACGAGCAGTACTTC. Translation: CSVEGTGSTYEQYF.